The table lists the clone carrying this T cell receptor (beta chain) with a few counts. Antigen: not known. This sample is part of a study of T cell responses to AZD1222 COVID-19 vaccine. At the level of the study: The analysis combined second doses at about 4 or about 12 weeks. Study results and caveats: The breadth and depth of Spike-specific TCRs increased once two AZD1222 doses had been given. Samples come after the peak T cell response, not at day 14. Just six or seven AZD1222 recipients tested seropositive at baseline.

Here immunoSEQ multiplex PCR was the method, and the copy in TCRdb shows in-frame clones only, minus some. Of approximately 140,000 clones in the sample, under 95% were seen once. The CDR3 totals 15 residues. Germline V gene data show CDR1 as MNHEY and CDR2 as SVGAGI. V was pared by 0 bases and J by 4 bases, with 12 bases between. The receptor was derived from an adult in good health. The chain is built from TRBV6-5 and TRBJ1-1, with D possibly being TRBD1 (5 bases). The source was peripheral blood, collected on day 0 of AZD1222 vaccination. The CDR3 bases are TGTGCCAGCAGTTACTCGCGTTTGGGGCTCACTGAAGCTTTCTTT. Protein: CASSYSRLGLTEAFF.